The 22 T cell receptor beta chains below all came from one sample that was sequenced in a study of blood T cell repertoires in COVID-19. Sequencing used immunoSEQ multiplex PCR; TCRdb keeps in-frame clones, though not all of them. The sample shows about 100,000 clones, roughly 86% of them seen only once. The sequenced sample consisted of peripheral blood. These receptors were obtained from a woman aged 25-40 years with acute or convalescent COVID-19.

The genes are TRBV20-1 and TRBJ1-2; D possibly corresponds to TRBD1 (5 bases). Per germline, CDR1 DFQATT and CDR2 SNEGSKA (reference sequence). CDR3 length equals 11 residues. The V and J ends lost 7 bases and 8 bases respectively, with 14 bases between them. The DNA for the CDR3 is TGCAGTGGAAGGGGCGGGAGCGGCTACACCTTC. Translation: CSGRGGSGYTF.

The gene calls are TRBV5-6 and TRBJ1-2; 11 nucleotides match TRBD1. J gave up 7 bases and V 4 bases, and 6 bases lay outside the gene matches. The CDR3 consists of 14 residues. The V gene's germline CDR1 is SGHDT and CDR2 YYEEEE. Written as DNA, the CDR3 is TGTGCCAGCAGCACCGGGACAGGGGGACTTGGCTACACCTTC. Its protein product is CASSTGTGGLGYTF.

This chain connects TRBV7-6 to TRBJ2-3; TRBD2 aligns across 11 bases. V shed 2 bases and J 0 bases; nucleotides not matched to a gene: 16. Looked up from germline, CDR1 is SGHVS and CDR2 is FNYEAQ. The CDR3 covers 21 residues. CDR3 protein: CASSLLAGGPQRLASTDTQYF. CDR3 coding DNA: TGTGCCAGCAGCTTACTAGCGGGGGGTCCCCAACGGTTAGCTAGCACAGATACGCAGTATTTT.

The chain links TRBV10-3 to TRBJ1-3; no reliable D call. Germline V gives CDR1 ENHRY, CDR2 SYGVKD. V lost 7 bases and J 2 bases, leaving 18 bases between the germline ends. The CDR3 loop spans 16 amino acids. The CDR3 is CAITSGHPRAGNTIYF. The CDR3 DNA reads TGTGCCATCACGTCAGGCCACCCCCGTGCTGGAAACACCATATATTTT.

This clone was seen a single time. The V call is TRBV3-1 (or the pseudogene TRBV3-2), the J call TRBJ2-7, with D possibly TRBD2 on 6 matching bases. Trimming took off 3 bases at V and 7 bases at J, with 13 bases between the two ends. Germline-derived CDR1 and CDR2 are LGHDT and YNNKEL (reference sequence). The CDR3 is 13 residues long. CDR3 DNA: TGTGCCAGCAGCCACGGGACTGCCGGGGAGCAGTACTTC. It encodes CASSHGTAGEQYF.

The rearrangement joins TRBV7-9 to TRBJ1-5; 9 positions agree with TRBD1. Per germline, CDR1 SEHNR and CDR2 FQNEAQ (reference sequence). This CDR3 is built from 17 residues. Losses at the gene ends were 1 base for V and 2 bases for J; bases not matched to a gene: 6. The CDR3 protein is CASSLGTGGIGNQPQHF. The CDR3 DNA reads TGTGCCAGCAGCTTAGGAACAGGGGGCATAGGCAATCAGCCCCAGCATTTT.

J is TRBJ2-1 and V is TRBV10-2, with TRBD2 identical over 8 bases. The germline V gene has CDR1 WSHSY and CDR2 SAAADI. The trim removed 0 bases at V and 6 bases at J, leaving 7 bases unmatched. The CDR3 extends over 16 amino acids. DNA of the CDR3: TGCGCCAGCAGTGAGTCGGCGGGGGGCTCTTCCAATGAGCAGTTCTTC. Translation: CASSESAGGSSNEQFF.

The CDR3 reads CASSLLRPPFAGDNEQFF. The CDR3 bases are TGTGCCAGTAGTCTCCTGCGTCCCCCTTTTGCAGGGGACAATGAGCAGTTCTTC. This chain links TRBV19 with TRBJ2-1, with D maybe TRBD1 (6 bases). This CDR3 has 18 residues. From germline, CDR1 is LNHDA and CDR2 SQIVND (reference sequence). V lost 5 bases, J lost 5 bases, and 25 bases lay in between.

The chain uses TRBV28 and TRBJ1-2, with D possibly TRBD1 on 5 matching bases. The germline gives CDR1 MDHEN, CDR2 SYDVKM. CDR3 length: 14 residues. Trimming pared 6 bases from V and 1 base from J, leaving 12 bases between. The CDR3 loop reads CASSRFRDNYGYTF. CDR3 in DNA: TGTGCCAGCAGCAGATTCAGGGATAACTATGGCTACACCTTC.

The chain uses TRBV23-1 and TRBJ2-2; no clear D. TRBV23-1 is an open reading frame, and its role is uncertain. The length of the CDR3 is 15 residues. V dropped 0 bases and J dropped 3 bases, with 8 bases sitting between them. CDR3 loop: CASSQSLFYTGELFF. The DNA of the CDR3 is TGCGCCAGCAGTCAATCACTTTTTTACACCGGGGAGCTGTTTTTT.

The CDR3 sequence: CASSLVTGAAYEQYF. The CDR3 region has the DNA TGTGCCAGCAGCTTGGTCACAGGGGCGGCCTACGAGCAGTACTTC. The V call is TRBV5-5, the J call TRBJ2-7, with TRBD1 matching over 7 bases. Germline CDR1 and CDR2: SGHKS and YYEKEE (reference sequence). The V segment lost 0 bases and the J segment 2 bases; nucleotides outside the gene matches: 5. This CDR3 has 15 amino acids.

The genes are TRBV27 and TRBJ2-3, with 8 bases matching TRBD1. The CDR3 spans 18 residues. Germline CDR1 reads MNHEY; CDR2 reads SMNVEV (reference sequence). The J segment lost 4 bases and the V segment lost 4 bases, leaving 16 bases of the junction unmatched. CDR3 residues: CASSSEPPGTGESDTQYF. The CDR3 DNA reads TGTGCCAGCAGTTCCGAACCTCCCGGGACAGGAGAGTCAGATACGCAGTATTTT.

The chain combines TRBV28 with TRBJ1-1, with TRBD1 matching 8 bases. Germline V lookup: CDR1 MDHEN, CDR2 SYDVKM. This CDR3 is built from 16 residues. J was trimmed by 5 bases and V by 4 bases; bases with no gene match: 12. The CDR3 sequence: CASSSLFSTGGTEAFF. CDR3 DNA: TGTGCCAGCAGTTCCCTATTCAGCACAGGGGGAACTGAAGCTTTCTTT.

V gene TRBV9 combines with J gene TRBJ1-6; possible D gene TRBD1, 5 bases. From germline, CDR1 is SGDLS and CDR2 YYNGEE. The ends were cut back, 4 bases at V and 7 bases at J, with 12 bases in the middle. This CDR3 has 14 amino acids. CDR3 amino acids: CASSIGTGNSPLHF. The CDR3 nucleotides are TGTGCCAGCAGCATCGGGACTGGCAATTCACCCCTCCACTTT.

The chain recombines TRBV27 with TRBJ1-1; a weak D match, TRBD1 (6 bases). V gave up 4 bases and J gave up 10 bases, with 16 bases separating them. The CDR3 runs to 13 residues. Germline V CDR1 and CDR2: MNHEY, SMNVEV (reference sequence). The CDR3 bases are TGTGCCAGCAGTTCCCTGGGGGGGCAAGCAGCTTTCTTT. This codes for CASSSLGGQAAFF.

The chain is built from TRBV6-2 or TRBV6-3 and TRBJ1-1; D possibly corresponds to TRBD1 (6 bases). Trimming removed 4 bases from V and 10 bases from J, with 19 bases in between. The CDR3 has 14 amino acids. CDR1 and CDR2 from the germline V gene are MNHEY and SVGEGT. Here the CDR3 DNA reads TGTGCCAGCAGTTTCCCTACAGGGCCAAGGGGAGCTTTCTTT. Translation gives CASSFPTGPRGAFF.

V usage is TRBV19 and J usage is TRBJ2-2, with 9 bases aligning to TRBD1. The J segment lost 4 bases and the V segment lost 7 bases, leaving 10 bases of the junction unmatched. The germline gives CDR1 LNHDA, CDR2 SQIVND (reference sequence). This CDR3 comprises 16 residues. The DNA of the CDR3 is TGTGCCAGTAACCCAGACAGGGGGATGTTCACCGGGGAGCTGTTTTTT. It codes for CASNPDRGMFTGELFF.

The table lists this clone with a few counts. The gene calls are TRBV7-2 and TRBJ1-4, with TRBD1 as a possible D gene (5 bases). Per germline, CDR1 SGHTA and CDR2 FQGNSA. This CDR3 comprises 17 residues. V was clipped by 5 bases and J by 7 bases, with 23 bases between them. The CDR3 loop reads CASSLQWTGGLGEKLFF. The CDR3 nucleotides are TGTGCCAGCAGCCTCCAATGGACCGGGGGGTTAGGTGAAAAACTGTTTTTT.

This clone was found a few times. This chain joins TRBV6-6 and TRBJ1-1; D remains ambiguous. The CDR3 covers 13 residues. Germline values: CDR1 MNHNY, CDR2 SVGAGI (reference sequence). V shed 7 bases and J shed 5 bases, with 14 bases lying between them. CDR3 protein: CASKETLRTEAFF. The CDR3 DNA reads TGTGCCAGCAAAGAAACCCTGCGGACTGAAGCTTTCTTT.

The chain combines TRBV7-3 with TRBJ2-2, with a tentative D call TRBD1 (5 bases). The CDR3 loop spans 13 amino acids. In germline, CDR1 is SGHTA, CDR2 FQGTGA. The V end was cut by 4 bases, the J end by 4 bases, with 7 bases between. The CDR3 DNA sequence: TGTGCCAGCAGCTCTGACAGCACCGGGGAGCTGTTTTTT. Translation gives CASSSDSTGELFF.

V is TRBV5-4 and J is TRBJ1-1; TRBD1 matches at 11 bases. Germline trimming cut 0 bases from V and 6 bases from J; bases unmatched to any gene: 10. This CDR3 region has 17 residues. Germline V gene sequence: CDR1 SGHNT, CDR2 YYREEE (reference sequence). The CDR3 loop reads CASSLDGQGALVSEAFF. The CDR3 DNA is TGTGCCAGCAGCTTGGATGGACAGGGGGCCCTAGTTTCTGAAGCTTTCTTT.

This clone has a single count. The chain employs TRBV2 and TRBJ1-5; a possible D gene is TRBD1 (6 bases). The CDR3 covers 12 residues. Germline-derived CDR1 and CDR2 are SNHLY and FYNNEI. Between the trimmed V and J ends, which lost 7 bases and 4 bases, there was a span of 8 bases. DNA of the CDR3: TGTGCCAGCAAGGGGGGGAATCAGCCCCAGCATTTT. As protein: CASKGGNQPQHF.